Sequencing of this T cell receptor (beta chain) was carried out in a study of cytomegalovirus exposure and HLA in healthy donors. Whole-study results and caveats: Immune exposure was documented only through CMV serostatus.

CDR1 KGHSH and CDR2 LQKENI come from the germline V gene. CDR3 size: 15 residues. Trimming shortened V by 3 bases and J by 2 bases, and 13 bases separated the two germline ends. This clone appeared a single time. Antigen: not known. Researchers ran the PCR with 60 Vbeta and 13 Jbeta primers. Clones were read by immunoSEQ multiplex PCR, and TCRdb kept only the in-frame ones, dropping some. This sample has 60,000 to 75,000 clones, with less than 70% found just once. The receptor's source is a woman aged 50 to 60 in good health and CMV-seronegative. Sample: PBMCs. The V call is TRBV18, the J call TRBJ1-1; D is unclear. The CDR3 is CASSPQQEVNTEAFF. The CDR3 DNA reads as TGTGCCAGCTCACCCCAGCAGGAGGTCAACACTGAAGCTTTCTTT.